This TCR beta chain was recorded in a study of OX40 agonist ivuxolimab in advanced cancers. On the study more broadly: From about 23 to 85 years was the age range, with a mean of around 60 years, and approximately 80% were male.

Method: immunoSEQ multiplex PCR; TCRdb's copy keeps in-frame clones and lacks some. Seen here are 83,000 or so clones, 86% observed once, and the top ten hold less than 2.5%. Per germline, CDR1 SGHRS and CDR2 YFSETQ. CDR3 length equals 14 residues. With V trimmed by 2 bases and J by 3 bases, 3 bases remained unmatched. The input for sequencing was CD4+ or CD8+ T cells sorted from blood, taken in a trial of the OX40 agonist ivuxolimab. The chain has TRBV5-1 and TRBJ2-7; TRBD2 matches at 9 bases. This clonotype was obtained from an adult with an advanced solid tumor such as melanoma, head and neck, liver or kidney cancer. This CDR3 is CASSFSTSGYEQYF. The CDR3 nucleotides read TGCGCCAGCAGCTTCTCGACTAGCGGCTACGAGCAGTACTTC. The full variable domain, in which reference TRBV5-1 and TRBJ2-7 provide the parts outside the CDR3, is KAGVTQTPRYLIKTRGQQVTLSCSPISGHRSVSWYQQTPGQGLQFLFEYFSETQRNKGNFPGRFSGRQFSNSRSEMNVSTLELGDSALYLCASSFSTSGYEQYFGPGTRLTVT.